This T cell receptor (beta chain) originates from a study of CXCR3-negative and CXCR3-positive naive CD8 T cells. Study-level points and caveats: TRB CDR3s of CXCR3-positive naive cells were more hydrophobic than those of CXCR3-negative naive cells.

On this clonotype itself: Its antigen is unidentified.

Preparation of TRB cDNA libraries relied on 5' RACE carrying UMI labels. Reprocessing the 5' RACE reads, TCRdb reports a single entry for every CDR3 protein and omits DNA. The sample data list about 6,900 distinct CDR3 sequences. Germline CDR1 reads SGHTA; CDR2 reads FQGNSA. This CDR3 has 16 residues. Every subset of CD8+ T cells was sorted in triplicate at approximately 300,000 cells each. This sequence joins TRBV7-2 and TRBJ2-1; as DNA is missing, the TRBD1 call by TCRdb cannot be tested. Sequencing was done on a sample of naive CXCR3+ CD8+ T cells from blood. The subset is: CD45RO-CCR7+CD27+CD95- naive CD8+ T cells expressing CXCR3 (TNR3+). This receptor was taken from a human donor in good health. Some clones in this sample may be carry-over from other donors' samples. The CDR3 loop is CASSFPPGTGWDEQFF.